The 15 T cell receptor beta chains below were found in one sample sequenced in a study of T cells in Graves' hyperthyroidism and ophthalmopathy. The investigators amplified TCR beta CDR3 regions from RNA transcripts. The HTBI primer set drove a first-round RT-PCR of the TCR CDR3. TCRdb reanalysed the multiplex PCR reads using MiXCR and keeps one entry per CDR3 protein. The sample lists about 610,000 distinct CDR3 sequences, 46% occurring once. The sequencing input was peripheral blood or thyroid tissue (not recorded which). These receptors were obtained from a woman aged 18-29 years with Graves' hyperthyroidism.

As concerns this clonotype: A single base separates this from a much larger clone, so it may be a read error. The chain carries TRBV28 and TRBJ1-5; TRBD1 agrees at 9 bases. Germline V gene data show CDR1 as MDHEN and CDR2 as SYDVKM. This CDR3 region has 17 residues. This CDR3 is CASSFIGQGWSNQPRHF. As DNA, the CDR3 is TGTGCCAGCAGTTTTATAGGACAGGGGTGGAGCAATCAGCCCCGGCATTTT.

This clonotype showed up many times. The chain combines TRBV11-2 with TRBJ2-7; no clear D gene. Germline loops: CDR1 SGHAT, CDR2 FQNNGV. V lost 2 bases and J lost 3, with 11 bases in between. The CDR3 covers 14 residues. CDR3 residues: CASSLRSLGYEQYF. CDR3 in DNA: TGTGCCAGCAGCTTAAGGTCCTTGGGCTACGAGCAGTACTTC.

V and J are TRBV24-1 and TRBJ1-5; TRBD1 matches at 11 bases. J was trimmed by 6 bases and V by 2 bases; bases with no gene match: 5. Germline V gene lookup returns CDR1 KGHDR and CDR2 SFDVKD. The CDR3 spans 16 residues. The CDR3 here is CATSDSRTGGGQPQHF. In DNA form, the CDR3 reads TGTGCCACCAGTGATTCCCGGACAGGGGGCGGTCAGCCCCAGCATTTT.

The chain is built from TRBV25-1 and TRBJ2-5, with 7 positions matching TRBD2. Unmatched junction bases numbered 6, after V lost 3 bases and J lost 5 bases. Per germline, CDR1 MGHDK and CDR2 SYGVNS. The CDR3 extends over 14 amino acids. The CDR3 loop is CASSDSGLGETQYF. DNA of the CDR3: TGTGCCAGCAGTGACTCCGGACTAGGGGAGACCCAGTACTTC.

The rearrangement joins TRBV15 to TRBJ2-6; 11 nucleotides match TRBD1. V lost 5 bases and J lost 1; bases outside the gene matches: 4. Germline V lookup: CDR1 LNHNV, CDR2 YYDKDF (reference sequence). The CDR3 covers 17 residues. CDR3 coding DNA: TGTGCCACCAGCTACCGGGACAGGGGGTCTGGGGCCAACGTCCTGACTTTC. Amino acid sequence: CATSYRDRGSGANVLTF.

This clonotype has only a few counts. The rearrangement uses TRBV2 and TRBJ1-5; D ambiguous. V lost 4 bases and J lost 11, with 21 bases in between. The germline V gene has CDR1 SNHLY and CDR2 FYNNEI. This CDR3 is 15 amino acids long. CDR3 DNA sequence: TGTGCCAGCAGTGGAGCGGGTCGAGGCCAAGAGACCCAGCATTTT. Encoded protein: CASSGAGRGQETQHF.

The chain combines TRBV5-1 with TRBJ1-1, with D possibly TRBD1 on 6 matching bases. With 4 bases removed from V and 10 bases from J, the gap between germline ends came to 20 bases. The V gene's germline CDR1 is SGHRS and CDR2 YFSETQ. The CDR3 has 14 amino acids. This chain's CDR3 is CASSPGTSKGGAFF. CDR3 DNA: TGCGCCAGCAGCCCCGGGACCTCAAAGGGGGGAGCTTTCTTT.

To note about this clonotype: A read error is possible here, since a much larger clone lies one base away. This chain uses TRBV7-2 with TRBJ2-7; TRBD1 aligns across 7 bases. V lost 1 base, J lost 2 bases, and 2 bases stayed unmatched. The germline CDR1 and CDR2 sequences are SGHTA and FQGNSA. The CDR3 has 14 amino acids. The CDR3 DNA reads as TGTGCCAGCAGCTTAGACCAGGGGGCCTACGAGCAGTACTTC. Its translation is CASSLDQGAYEQYF.

This clonotype was seen only a few times. This chain links TRBV11-1 with TRBJ1-2; TRBD1 aligns across 7 bases. V gave up 6 bases and J gave up 5 bases; unmatched junction bases: 3. The CDR3 has 12 amino acids. Germline CDR1 and CDR2: SGHAT and FQDESV (reference sequence). The CDR3 nucleotides read TGTGCCAGCAGATCAGGGGGTTATGGCTACACCTTC. It specifies CASRSGGYGYTF.

In this sample, this clonotype turned up a few times. The chain carries TRBV4-1 and TRBJ2-7; TRBD1 matches 9 bases. V lost 5 bases to trimming and J lost 0 bases; unmatched junction nucleotides: 8. Germline loops: CDR1 MGHRA, CDR2 YSYEKL. The CDR3 sequence is 16 residues long. The DNA for the CDR3 is TGCGCCAGCAGCTCCCCGGGACAGGGCCTCTCCTACGAGCAGTACTTC. This encodes CASSSPGQGLSYEQYF.

The table lists this clonotype with many counts. This chain uses TRBV7-9 with TRBJ1-3; D remains ambiguous. V was trimmed by 8 bases and J by 5 bases, leaving 19 bases between them. The CDR3 extends over 15 amino acids. Per germline, CDR1 SEHNR and CDR2 FQNEAQ (reference sequence). The CDR3: CASFSTPPTRNTIYF. CDR3 bases: TGTGCCAGCTTCTCAACCCCCCCGACGAGAAACACCATATATTTT.

The chain recombines TRBV20-1 with TRBJ1-4; no firm D call. The germline V gene has CDR1 DFQATT and CDR2 SNEGSKA (reference sequence). The CDR3 runs 13 residues. V lost 6 bases and J lost 8, with 16 bases in between. CDR3 sequence (DNA): TGCAGTGCAAGGTGGCCCGTGGAAGAAAAACTGTTTTTT. It specifies CSARWPVEEKLFF.

At least ten counts were recorded for this clonotype. The chain combines TRBV4-1 with TRBJ2-7; 8 positions agree with TRBD2. Germline V gene data show CDR1 as MGHRA and CDR2 as YSYEKL. This CDR3 is 16 amino acids long. With 1 base clipped from V and 4 bases from J, the junction kept 9 bases outside the gene matches. The CDR3, as DNA: TGCGCCAGCAGCCAAGGATTGCGGACTAGCACATACGAGCAGTACTTC. Residues: CASSQGLRTSTYEQYF.

Concerning this clonotype: A much bigger clone sits one base away, suggesting this may be a read error. V usage is TRBV20-1 and J usage is TRBJ1-5; tentatively, D is TRBD1 (6 bases). Germline V gene lookup returns CDR1 DFQATT and CDR2 SNEGSKA (reference sequence). This CDR3 region has 13 residues. V lost 6 bases to trimming and J lost 4 bases, with 13 bases between them. CDR3 in amino acids: CSAGEGGNQPQHF. CDR3 in DNA: TGCAGTGCCGGTGAAGGGGGGAATCAGCCCCAGCATTTT.

The chain joins TRBV7-2 to TRBJ2-7; 11 bases align to TRBD2. Germline trimming cut 3 bases from V and 4 bases from J; bases unmatched to any gene: 5. The CDR3 is 15 residues long. CDR1 is SGHTA and CDR2 is FQGNSA in the germline V gene. This chain's CDR3 is CASSFLAGGGYEQYF. The CDR3 nucleotides read TGTGCCAGCAGCTTCCTAGCGGGAGGAGGATACGAGCAGTACTTC.